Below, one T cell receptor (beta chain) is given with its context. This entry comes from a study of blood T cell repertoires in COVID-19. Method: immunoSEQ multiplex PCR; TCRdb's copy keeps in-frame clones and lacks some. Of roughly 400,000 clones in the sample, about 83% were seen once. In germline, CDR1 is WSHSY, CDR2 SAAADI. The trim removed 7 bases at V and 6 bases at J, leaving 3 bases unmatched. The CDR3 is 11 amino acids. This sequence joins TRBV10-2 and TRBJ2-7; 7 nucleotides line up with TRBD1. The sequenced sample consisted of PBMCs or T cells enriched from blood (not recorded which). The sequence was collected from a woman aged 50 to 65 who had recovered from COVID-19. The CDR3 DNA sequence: TGCGCCAGCACGAGGGGGCGCGAGCAGTACTTC. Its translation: CASTRGREQYF.